This T cell receptor beta chain was identified during a study of kidney transplant recipient with SARS-CoV-2 infection. Trimming removed 2 bases at V and 15 bases at J, with 14 bases between. Germline-derived CDR1 and CDR2 are SGHAT and FQNNGV. This CDR3 spans 12 amino acids. In TCRdb, the reads were re-called with MiXCR into one record per CDR3 protein. Of fewer than 250,000 distinct CDR3 sequences listed, less than 35% are singletons. This receptor was obtained from a male patient aged 25 to 39 who had COVID-19 and was a kidney transplant recipient. These T cells may partly come from the graft donor. The genes are TRBV11-2 and TRBJ2-1; possibly TRBD2 for D (6 bases). The material was a blood sample, obtained at baseline and around day 110 from a kidney transplant recipient. CDR3 residues: CASSLYAGTGFF. The CDR3 nucleotides are TGTGCCAGCAGCTTATATGCAGGGACTGGGTTCTTC.